The TCR beta chain described here comes from a study of CD8+CD57+ T cells in acquired aplastic anemia. Study at large: Sorted CD4+ plus CD8+ cells gave DNA averaging around 3 ug.

All sequencing subjects had displayed CD8+CD57+ cell expansion on flow cytometry. The CDR3 contains 14 residues. V was shortened by 5 bases and J by 0 bases, with 8 bases between the two germline ends. CDR1 and CDR2 from the germline V gene are KGHDR and SFDVKD. This clonotype has a handful of counts. The template used for profiling TCR beta VDJ and CDR3 was genomic DNA. TCRdb itself ran the reads through MiXCR, one entry per CDR3 protein. This sample yields roughly 180,000 distinct CDR3 sequences, of which approximately 48% are seen a single time; under 15% belongs to the top ten. The TCR sequence derives from a human donor with aplastic anemia. The chain combines TRBV24-1 with TRBJ2-3, with a tentative D call TRBD1 (5 bases). Sequencing input: sorted CD4+, CD8+, or CD8+CD57+ T cells (not recorded which) from PBMCs. The CDR3 reads CATSAGLSTDTQYF. As DNA, the CDR3 is TGTGCCACCAGTGCAGGGCTTAGCACAGATACGCAGTATTTT.